The entry below gives a single T cell receptor beta chain sequence along with its context. A single count supports this clone. This clone's antigen is unknown. Base qualities are not recorded, but no much larger clone differs from it by a single base. Using the deep immunoSEQ assay, multiplex PCR amplified TCR CDR3 regions from genomic DNA. Extracted genomic DNA from each cell subset was distributed evenly across all wells of several immunoSEQ 96-well plates, and each plate was treated as a replicate. For sorted subsets, about 200 ng genomic DNA, equal to some 28,000 T cell genomes, was loaded into each replicate PCR. The purified libraries were quantified using a Qubit 3.0 fluorometer, sized with a Bioanalyzer 2100, and then quantified again using the KAPA Library Quantification kit. Every immunoSEQ 96-well plate was sequenced on a dedicated single-read 150-cycle Illumina NextSeq 550 flow cell. The study's processing was this. Because the immunoSEQ output held only junctional sequences and lacked quality scores, the filtering could not match the filtering applied to full-length reads. To assign V/J genes and CDR3, sequences were annotated using PyIR, a Python wrapper for IgBLAST v1.9, with IMGT germline references. Reads were filtered out if the reads had weak V/J assignments (E-value above 1e-6), no CDR3, stop codons, out-of-frame junctions, or ambiguous translated residues. V3J clonotypes were defined as sequences sharing an identical inferred V gene, J gene, and CDR3 amino acid sequence. The percentage overlap between two repertoires was calculated by dividing the number of shared unique clonotypes by the size of the smaller repertoire. RTK rarefaction, the Chao1 estimator, and Recon v2.1 estimates of unobserved clonotypes were used to assess repertoire richness. Generation probabilities were computed with OLGA for all TCRbeta clonotypes obtained by the gDNA method from four donors. TCRdb retrieved this table from immuneACCESS and kept in-frame rearrangements only. Not all clones are present; in checked studies, unresolved V genes account for under half, and no reason is known for the remainder. Clone size and V and J calls were adopted from that table, with D and trimming inferred from the DNA. This sample is represented by roughly 2.5 million clones; approximately 90% of them were singletons. The ten largest clonotypes hold around 0.14% of the sample.

The data are from a study of shared clonotypes between healthy human individuals (TCRdb year 2020). As for the study more broadly: A couple of women and a few men aged 18 to 49 years were included in the cohort. For each donor, CD4 naive and CD4 memory were each run on three plates, CD8 naive on two plates, and CD8 memory on one plate. The study deeply sequenced blood TCR repertoires of about five healthy adults to estimate repertoire size and the extent of clonotype sharing between individuals. Different laboratories and diverse techniques were used to prepare libraries and sequence TCR repertoires, to increase sequencing depth and limit assay-specific biases. Between about 0.9 and 9 billion PBMCs per donor were obtained by leukapheresis. General study outcomes and caveats: Pairwise subsampling indicated that sequencing depth was expected to affect the degree of clonotype sharing among donors. Only blood was sampled, and tissue TCR repertoires likely differ from those in blood. Because the study included only a small number of donors, the genetic and exposure-history diversity represented was limited. Compared with non-shared clonotypes, the clonotypes found in all four sorted-subset donors had higher generation probabilities. Larger estimated clonotype richness was generally found for naive subsets than for memory subsets. When a few donors were compared, the shared fraction of clonotypes was about 5% for naive CD4, 3.5% for naive CD8, more than 2% for memory CD4, and roughly 0.43% for memory CD8. Incomplete sequencing was indicated by rarefaction of sorted-subset datasets, despite the large sequencing depth.

The CDR3 contains 16 residues, cysteine and phenylalanine counted. CDR3 DNA is the only sequence kept; it has 48 bases, read in frame from the first base. The trim is 0 bases for V and 4 bases for J, with a gap of 13 bases between the germline ends. CDR1 and CDR2 were assigned from the germline V gene as SGHRS and YFSETQ. Donors were healthy HIV-negative adults with no recently reported acute infections or vaccinations. All donors were Caucasian adults living in Nashville, Tennessee, USA. CD4+ T cells were enriched by magnetic negative selection, after which naive cells were positively selected on CD45RA and the negative fraction was taken as the memory subset. Blood was obtained by leukapheresis, after which PBMCs were separated by Ficoll-Histopaque density gradient centrifugation and cryopreserved in liquid nitrogen vapor phase. Purity and quantity of every magnetically sorted T cell population were checked by analytical flow cytometry. Each sorted fraction had its genomic DNA isolated and then quantified by UV absorbance on a Nanodrop 2000c.

The rearrangement joined TRBV5-1 to TRBJ2-2; TRBD2 is a possible D gene, resting on 6 matching bases. Sample: naive CD4+ T cells sorted from blood. What the cell subset or site label conveys for this sample: CD45RA+ positively selected. This receptor was identified in a man between 18 and 35 years old in good health. The CDR3 sequence is CASSLVPGDVTGELFF. DNA sequence: TGCGCCAGCAGCTTGGTCCCGGGGGATGTCACCGGGGAGCTGTTTTTT. Supplemented by the reference TRBV5-1 and TRBJ2-2 proteins around the CDR3, the complete variable domain is KAGVTQTPRYLIKTRGQQVTLSCSPISGHRSVSWYQQTPGQGLQFLFEYFSETQRNKGNFPGRFSGRQFSNSRSEMNVSTLELGDSALYLCASSLVPGDVTGELFFGEGSRLTVL.